This T cell receptor beta chain was recorded in a study of blood T cells in healthy people across ages. The study's findings and limits: The lack of PBMC sorting stopped any conclusive naive versus antigen-experienced comparison. As age increased, TCR beta diversity per million T cells fell in a roughly linear fashion.

Per-sample PBMC isolation yielded at least 7 million cells. CDR1 and CDR2 (germline): DFQATT, SNEGSKA (reference sequence). Losses at the gene ends were 3 bases for V and 7 bases for J; bases not matched to a gene: 11. The CDR3 covers 14 residues. It was with a sample-barcoded 5' primer and a J-beta primer mix that a second PCR of about 6 to 12 cycles was run. TCRdb re-called the 5' RACE reads through MiXCR, storing one row per CDR3 protein. The table records around 1,800,000 distinct CDR3 sequences, about 39% of them present only once. In regard to this clonotype: Antigen unknown.

The J gene is TRBJ1-2, the V gene TRBV20-1; 7 bases align to TRBD1. This TCR was recovered from a human donor in good health. Sequenced sample: blood. The CDR3 region has the DNA TGCAGTGCTAGTGCAGGGGGTACGGCGGGTGGCTACACCTTC. Translated: CSASAGGTAGGYTF.